These T cell receptor beta chains were read from a single sample in a study of blood T cell repertoires in COVID-19. Method: immunoSEQ multiplex PCR; TCRdb's copy keeps in-frame clones and lacks some. This sample has about 94,000 clones; around nine tenths occur once, and the top ten carry around 5%. The specimen sequenced was peripheral blood. These receptor sequences come from a woman aged 80 or over with acute or convalescent COVID-19. Each CDR3 is given with its conserved first and last residue. D genes are given only for firm matches. Size tells how often a clone was seen (once, few, many) or the class of an expanded clone, and some rows leave it out.

DNA,CDR3,D,V,J,size
TGCGCCAGCAGCCAAGATCTCGCAACAGGTTGGAGGTACTTC,CASSQDLATGWRYF,NA,TRBV4-3,TRBJ2-7,NA
TGTGCCAGCAGCCTGGGAAAAGCGGGGGGTTACACCGGGGAGCTGTTTTTT,CASSLGKAGGYTGELFF,TRBD2,TRBV5-4,TRBJ2-2,NA
TGTGCCAGCACCACCCTCTGGACTAGCGGAATAGAGCAGTACTTC,CASTTLWTSGIEQYF,TRBD2,TRBV11-2,TRBJ2-7,NA
TGTGCCAGCAGTTTATATGGGACTAGCGGGATACCCTACGAGCAGTACTTC,CASSLYGTSGIPYEQYF,TRBD2,TRBV28,TRBJ2-7,few
TGTGCCAGCAGCGCTACAGATACGCAGTATTTT,CASSATDTQYF,NA,TRBV9,TRBJ2-3,NA
TGTGCCGGAACCCCGCGGCAGGGCTATGGCTACACCTTC,CAGTPRQGYGYTF,NA,TRBV30,TRBJ1-2,NA
TGCGCCAGCAGCTTGGCCTCGGAAATTCTAGCGGGGGATACGCAGTATTTT,CASSLASEILAGDTQYF,TRBD2,TRBV5-1,TRBJ2-3,NA
TGTGCCAGCAGTTTAGTCGGGTACACTGAAGCTTTCTTT,CASSLVGYTEAFF,NA,TRBV27,TRBJ1-1,NA
TGTGCCAGCAGCTTAGGGCTAGCGTTTGAGCCAGATACGCAGTATTTT,CASSLGLAFEPDTQYF,NA,TRBV11-3,TRBJ2-3,NA
TGTGCCAGCAGTTCTACCGGGACAGGGGGTGGAAACACCATATATTTT,CASSSTGTGGGNTIYF,TRBD1,TRBV27,TRBJ1-3,NA
TGTGCCAGCAGCTCTGGTTCGGCGGGGTATGGCTACACCTTC,CASSSGSAGYGYTF,NA,TRBV7-2,TRBJ1-2,NA
TGTGCCAGCAGCGCGATACCGGGGTCACGGGAGCAGTACTTC,CASSAIPGSREQYF,NA,TRBV9,TRBJ2-7,NA
TGTGCCAGCAGCCTACAGGGTACGGATGGCTACACCTTC,CASSLQGTDGYTF,NA,TRBV5-5,TRBJ1-2,NA
TGTGCCAGCAGACCCGGGCGGGGGTACGAGCAGTACTTC,CASRPGRGYEQYF,TRBD2,TRBV12-3/TRBV12-4,TRBJ2-7,once
TGTGCCAGCTCACCTATGACAGGGGCCTCTGGGGCCAACGTCCTGACTTTC,CASSPMTGASGANVLTF,TRBD1,TRBV18,TRBJ2-6,NA
TGCAGCCAGGGGCTAGCGGGAGGAAATACGCAGTATTTT,CSQGLAGGNTQYF,TRBD2,TRBV29-1,TRBJ2-3,NA
TGTGCCAGCACCTTCCGGACGGGGAGCGGAAACACCATATATTTT,CASTFRTGSGNTIYF,NA,TRBV6-5,TRBJ1-3,NA
TGTGCCAGCAGCACCGGACAGGGCGGGAGAACAGATACGCAGTATTTT,CASSTGQGGRTDTQYF,NA,TRBV4-2,TRBJ2-3,few
TGTGCCAGCAGGGATGGACAGCAACGACTGGCTGAAGCTTTCTTT,CASRDGQQRLAEAFF,NA,TRBV6-5,TRBJ1-1,NA
TGTGCCAGCTCGCGAAATAGTCAGGGGGCGCCTCGGCCCTACGAGCAGTACTTC,CASSRNSQGAPRPYEQYF,TRBD1,TRBV18,TRBJ2-7,NA
TGCGCCAGCAGCGTACGACAGGGGGAGCGTGAAAAACTGTTTTTT,CASSVRQGEREKLFF,TRBD1,TRBV5-1,TRBJ1-4,NA
TGTGCCAGCCGTTTAGAGAACACCGGGGAGCTGTTTTTT,CASRLENTGELFF,NA,TRBV6-5,TRBJ2-2,NA
TGTGCCAGCAGGGCCCGGGAGGGGGAGAATCAGCCCCAGCATTTT,CASRAREGENQPQHF,NA,TRBV2,TRBJ1-5,NA
TGTGCCAGCAGCGTAGCGGGAGGCCCGGGGGATGAGCAGTTCTTC,CASSVAGGPGDEQFF,TRBD2,TRBV9,TRBJ2-1,NA
TGTGCCAGCAGTGAACGGTACAATGAGCAGTTCTTC,CASSERYNEQFF,NA,TRBV6-4,TRBJ2-1,NA
TGTGCCAGCAGCCCCGAGGACTCCTCTCGCGAGCAGTACTTC,CASSPEDSSREQYF,NA,TRBV5-6,TRBJ2-7,NA
TGTGCCAGCAGTACCACAGGGATGGCTAACTATGGCTACACCTTC,CASSTTGMANYGYTF,NA,TRBV7-9,TRBJ1-2,NA
TGTGCCAGCAGCGAGTCCACAGGGTTCACGCCCCAGCATTTT,CASSESTGFTPQHF,NA,TRBV25-1,TRBJ1-5,NA
TGTGCCAGCTCACCACGTTCTAGCGGGTACTCTGGTGAGCAGTTCTTC,CASSPRSSGYSGEQFF,TRBD2,TRBV18,TRBJ2-1,NA
TGTGCCAGCAGTGAGACTAGGCACGAGCAGTACTTC,CASSETRHEQYF,NA,TRBV2,TRBJ2-7,NA
TGTGCCAGCTCACCGGATCGAGGTGGCACTGAAGCTTTCTTT,CASSPDRGGTEAFF,NA,TRBV18,TRBJ1-1,NA